The entry below describes one T cell receptor (beta chain). The sample comes from a study of PD-L1 blockade in urothelial cancer. Germline V gene lookup returns CDR1 SEHNR and CDR2 FQNEAQ (reference sequence). This CDR3 is 14 amino acids long. V was trimmed by 5 bases and J by 3 bases, leaving 13 bases between them. Sequenced by immunoSEQ multiplex PCR; TCRdb stores in-frame clones only, minus some. This table holds roughly 90,000 clones, 70% to 90% found once. Time point here: pretreatment peripheral blood. Patients had urothelial carcinoma that was locally advanced or metastatic. Sequencing was performed on PBMCs, taken around atezolizumab (anti-PD-L1) treatment. This rearrangement joins TRBV7-9 to TRBJ1-2; D unclear. This TCR was sampled from an elderly woman with urothelial cancer. CDR3 sequence (DNA): TGTGCCAGCAGCCCTGCAGGCATTTACTATGGCTACACCTTC. This sequence encodes CASSPAGIYYGYTF.